This T cell receptor beta chain was recovered during a study of shared clonotypes between healthy human individuals. Study summary: Each donor's CD4 naive and CD4 memory cells filled three plates apiece, CD8 naive two, and CD8 memory one. Study-wide results and limits: The study drew on few donors, limiting represented genetic and exposure-history diversity. Across a handful of donors, naive CD4 shared 5% to 5.5%, naive CD8 more than 3%, memory CD4 approximately 2.5%, memory CD8 0.35% to 0.5%.

The protocol was immunoSEQ multiplex PCR, while the TCRdb copy is restricted to in-frame clones and leaves out a portion. The sample has about 680,000 clones; under 80% are singletons. The CD4+ fraction was divided into a CD45RA+ naive subset and a CD45RA-negative memory subset. This clone was observed a handful of times. Its specificity is not known. The source material was memory CD4+ T cells sorted from blood. Subset indicated: CD45RA-negative fraction. This sequence originates from a woman in her 30s in good health.

CDR3 coding DNA: TGCGCCAGCAGCTCGTCGGCAGGGGTCGGTGGCTACACCTTC. This translates into CASSSSAGVGGYTF. This chain uses TRBV5-1 with TRBJ1-2; tentative D call: TRBD1 (6 bases). V was trimmed by 3 bases and J by 7 bases, leaving 16 bases between them. This CDR3 is built from 14 residues. Germline V gives CDR1 SGHRS, CDR2 YFSETQ.